This note documents a single T cell receptor beta chain sequence. The CDR3 is cut off 3 residues early in the read; its end comes from the germline J gene. Assay used: immunoSEQ multiplex PCR; TCRdb lists only in-frame clones, some missing. The sample totals tens of thousands of clones; its top ten clones hold less than 9%. V was trimmed by 3 bases and J by 8 bases, leaving 11 bases between them. CDR3 size: 14 residues. This record belongs to a study of T cells in women clearing cervical HPV infection. The chain is built from TRBV12-3 or TRBV12-4 and TRBJ1-6; the D gene is possibly TRBD1 (5 bases). The receptor comes from a woman aged 18 to 75 with a cervical HPV16 infection that either progressed to CIN3+ or cleared (not recorded which). The sequenced sample was blood buffy coat. The CDR3 is CASSFQQGYSPLHF. Partial CDR3 DNA: TGTGCCAGCAGTTTTCAGCAGGGTTATTCACCC.